Listed below are T cell receptor beta chains from one sample, sequenced in a study of blood T cell repertoires in COVID-19. Some clones are missing from TCRdb's copy, which holds only in-frame ones; the method was immunoSEQ multiplex PCR. The sample includes about 100,000 clones, over 75% seen only once; the top ten take around 13%. The sequenced sample was peripheral blood. The source is a human donor in a cohort sampled during active COVID-19. Each CDR3 is given with its conserved first and last residue. A D gene is named only where the DNA matches it firmly. Part of the rows lack a size; the others show once, few, many or a class for expanded clones.

v_call	d_call	j_call	clone_size	cdr3_nt	cdr3_aa
TRBV30	TRBD1	TRBJ2-7	-	TGTGCCTGGAGAGCCCCGGGACAGGGAAAGGACGAGCAGTACTTC	CAWRAPGQGKDEQYF
TRBV19	TRBD2	TRBJ2-7	-	TGTGCCAGTAGTCCGAGGGGAGGGTTCCACGAGCAGTACTTC	CASSPRGGFHEQYF
TRBV11-2	-	TRBJ2-3	-	TGTGCCAGCAGCTTAGGAGGAGGGACCATGAGTACGCAGTATTTT	CASSLGGGTMSTQYF
TRBV5-1	TRBD1	TRBJ2-2	-	TGCGCCAGTAGAGCCGGGACAGGGGACACCGGGGAGCTGTTTTTT	CASRAGTGDTGELFF
TRBV6-5	-	TRBJ2-1	-	TGTGCCAGCAGTTACCGGGTCGGCCCCCAGTTCTTC	CASSYRVGPQFF
TRBV6-5	-	TRBJ1-5	-	TGTGCCAGCTCTGGGGGCAACAATCAGCCCCAGCATTTT	CASSGGNNQPQHF
TRBV5-6	TRBD2	TRBJ2-1	once	TGTGCCAGCAGCAGGAGGACTAGCGGATACAATGAGCAGTTCTTC	CASSRRTSGYNEQFF
TRBV11-2	TRBD1	TRBJ1-5	-	TGTGCCAGCAGCCCCGGGACAGGGTTGAGTCAGCCCCAGCATTTT	CASSPGTGLSQPQHF
TRBV18	TRBD1	TRBJ1-1	-	TGTGCCAGCTCATCGGGACAGGGGGCGAACACTGAAGCTTTCTTT	CASSSGQGANTEAFF
TRBV7-9	TRBD1	TRBJ2-1	-	TGTGCCAGCAGCTTATCGACAGGGTCGGATGAGCAGTTCTTC	CASSLSTGSDEQFF
TRBV5-1	-	TRBJ2-2	-	TGCGCCAGCAGCTTGGACAGGGTCGACACCGGGGAGCTGTTTTTT	CASSLDRVDTGELFF
TRBV7-2	TRBD2	TRBJ2-5	-	TGTGCCAGCAGCCCACAGGCGGGGGGGCAAGAGACCCAGTACTTC	CASSPQAGGQETQYF
TRBV13	-	TRBJ2-3	-	TGTGCCAGCAGCTTTAGTTGGCCGAGGAATACGCAGTATTTT	CASSFSWPRNTQYF
TRBV6-6	-	TRBJ2-3	-	TGTGCCAGCAGTTTCCGACAGCACACAGATACGCAGTATTTT	CASSFRQHTDTQYF
TRBV6-2/TRBV6-3	-	TRBJ2-7	once	TGTGCCAGCAGTATCCCGGTTGTCTACGAGCAGTACTTC	CASSIPVVYEQYF
TRBV28	TRBD2	TRBJ2-1	few	TGTGCCAGCAGTTTAGGGACTAGCGGGAGGGCCTACAATGAGCAGTTCTTC	CASSLGTSGRAYNEQFF
TRBV5-8	TRBD1	TRBJ1-2	-	TGTGCCAGCAGCTCCTACCTACGGGGACAGGTGGCCTTTGGAGGCTACACCTTC	CASSSYLRGQVAFGGYTF
TRBV6-5	-	TRBJ1-1	-	TGTGCCAGCAGTTACGCGGGACGGGCGGGTACTGAAGCTTTCTTT	CASSYAGRAGTEAFF
TRBV4-3	TRBD2	TRBJ2-5	-	TGCGCCAGCAGCCAGCGGGAGAGAGAGACCCAGTACTTC	CASSQRERETQYF
TRBV30	-	TRBJ2-3	-	TGTGCCTGGAGCGCGGGCGGATCGCAGTATTTT	CAWSAGGSQYF
TRBV28	TRBD1	TRBJ1-2	once	TGTGCCAGCAGCCCCCCGGACAGGGTGCATGGCTACACCTTC	CASSPPDRVHGYTF
TRBV7-7	TRBD1	TRBJ1-4	-	TGTGCTAGCAGCCTAGGACAGGGGTCAAATGAAAAACTGTTTTTT	CASSLGQGSNEKLFF
TRBV7-2	TRBD1	TRBJ1-2	-	TGTGCCAGCAGCCCCGACAGGGCTATCAACGGCTACACCTTC	CASSPDRAINGYTF
TRBV5-6	TRBD1	TRBJ2-7	-	TGTGCCAGCAGCTTAGTCCCGGGACAGGGTCCCTACGAGCAGTACTTC	CASSLVPGQGPYEQYF
TRBV14	TRBD1	TRBJ2-3	-	TGTGCCAGCAGCCAAGGCGACAGGGGAACAGATACGCAGTATTTT	CASSQGDRGTDTQYF
TRBV28	-	TRBJ1-6	once	TGTGCCAGCAGCGAGACACGGTCGAATTCACCCCTCCACTTT	CASSETRSNSPLHF
TRBV7-2	TRBD2	TRBJ2-7	few	TGTGCCAGCAGCGCACCTCCTAGCGGGGCCTACGAGCAGTACTTC	CASSAPPSGAYEQYF
TRBV5-6	-	TRBJ1-2	-	TGTGCCAGCAGCTTGGGGGCCAGGGAAAGGAGTGGCTACACCTTC	CASSLGARERSGYTF
TRBV2	-	TRBJ2-6	-	TGTGCCAGCAGGCGGACATCTGGGGCCAACGTCCTGACTTTC	CASRRTSGANVLTF
TRBV7-8	-	TRBJ1-4	-	TGTGCCAGCAGCTTAGCCGCAGGGCCACCGCTATCTCTGTTTTTT	CASSLAAGPPLSLFF
TRBV27	-	TRBJ2-3	-	TGTGCCAGCAGTTTACAGGGGACACTACCCACAGATACGCAGTATTTT	CASSLQGTLPTDTQYF
TRBV7-2	-	TRBJ1-4	-	TGTGCCAGCACCCCAAGTGGGGGCGAGAATGAAAAACTGTTTTTT	CASTPSGGENEKLFF
TRBV5-1	TRBD1	TRBJ2-7	-	TGCGCCAGCGGACAGGCAGGAACCTACGAGCAGTACTTC	CASGQAGTYEQYF
TRBV29-1	TRBD2	TRBJ2-5	-	TGCAGCGTCGGCGGGGGGACCCAAGAGACCCAGTACTTC	CSVGGGTQETQYF
TRBV5-1	TRBD1	TRBJ1-2	-	TGCGCCAGCAGCTTGGAAATTAGGTCAGTCCCGAGGACAGGGAGGCACTATGGCTACACCTTC	CASSLEIRSVPRTGRHYGYTF
TRBV5-1	TRBD1	TRBJ2-7	-	TGCGCCAGCAGCTTCTCCGGGACAGGGGTGGAGCAGTACTTC	CASSFSGTGVEQYF
TRBV10-2	TRBD1	TRBJ1-6	-	TGCGCCTGTTATTCTGGGACAGCGGATAATTCACCCCTCCACTTT	CACYSGTADNSPLHF
TRBV10-3	-	TRBJ1-5	once	TGTGCCATCAGTGAATCTCTAAGTCAGGGGATCGAGCCCCAGCATTTT	CAISESLSQGIEPQHF
TRBV7-2	-	TRBJ2-3	-	TGTGCCAGCAGCTTGGCTGGGCTAAGCACAGATACGCAGTATTTT	CASSLAGLSTDTQYF
TRBV5-6	-	TRBJ2-1	-	TGTGCCAGCAGCTTGGGGGCGGGGGACAGGGAGCAGTTCTTC	CASSLGAGDREQFF
TRBV3-1/TRBV3-2	TRBD2	TRBJ2-1	-	TGTGCCAGCAGCCAAGATAATCGCCTAGCGGGTAATGAGCAGTTCTTC	CASSQDNRLAGNEQFF
TRBV5-3	-	TRBJ1-6	-	TGTGCCAGAAGCTTGGCGACAGGCAGGTCACCCCTCCACTTT	CARSLATGRSPLHF
TRBV7-9	-	TRBJ2-7	-	TGTGCCAGCAGCTTATCCCCGTCGTACGAGCAGTACTTC	CASSLSPSYEQYF